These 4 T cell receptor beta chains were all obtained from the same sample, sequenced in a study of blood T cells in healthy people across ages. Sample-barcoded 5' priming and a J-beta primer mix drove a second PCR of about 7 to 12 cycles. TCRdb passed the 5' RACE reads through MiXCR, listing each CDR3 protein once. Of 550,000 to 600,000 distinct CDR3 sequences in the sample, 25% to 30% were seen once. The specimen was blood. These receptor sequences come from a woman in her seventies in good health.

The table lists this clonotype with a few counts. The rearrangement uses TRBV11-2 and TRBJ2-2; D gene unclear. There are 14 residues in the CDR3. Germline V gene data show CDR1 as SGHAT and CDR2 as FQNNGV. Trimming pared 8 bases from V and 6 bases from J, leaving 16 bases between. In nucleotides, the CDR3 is TGTGCCAGCTCCACTACCATGGGCGCCGGGGAGCTGTTTTTT. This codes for CASSTTMGAGELFF.

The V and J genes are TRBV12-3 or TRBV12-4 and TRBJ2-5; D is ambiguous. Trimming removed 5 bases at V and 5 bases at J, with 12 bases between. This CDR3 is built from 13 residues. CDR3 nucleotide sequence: TGTGCCAGCAGTCCTTCGTGGAGCGAGACCCAGTACTTC. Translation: CASSPSWSETQYF.

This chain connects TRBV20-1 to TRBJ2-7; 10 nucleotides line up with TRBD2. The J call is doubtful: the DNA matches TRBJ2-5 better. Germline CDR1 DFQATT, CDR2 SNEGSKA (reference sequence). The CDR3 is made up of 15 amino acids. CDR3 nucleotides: TGCAGTGCTAGATTAGCGGGGGGCCTCCGGGAGACCCAGTACTTC. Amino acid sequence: CSARLAGGLRETQYF.

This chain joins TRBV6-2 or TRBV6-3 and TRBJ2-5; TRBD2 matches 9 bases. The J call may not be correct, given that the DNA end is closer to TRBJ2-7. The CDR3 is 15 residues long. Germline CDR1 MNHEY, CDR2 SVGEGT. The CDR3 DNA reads TGTGCCAGCAGTTCGCGGACTAGCGATACCTACGAGCAGTACTTC. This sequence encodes CASSSRTSDTYEQYF.